The 3 T cell receptor beta chains below come from one sample, sequenced in a study of T-cell memory formation after mild COVID-19. From the 5' RACE reads, TCRdb called clonotypes with MiXCR, one entry per CDR3 protein. The sample contains a few hundred thousand distinct CDR3 sequences, around 28% of which appear only once. Sequences were obtained from PBMCs or a T cell subset sorted from them (not recorded which). The receptors were gathered from an adult woman who had mild COVID-19 (a few samples of this study predate the infection). Cell type and time point are not known.

The V and J genes are TRBV5-6 and TRBJ2-1; 10 bases align to TRBD2. After removal of 4 bases from V and 3 bases from J, the junction contained 4 bases not matched to a gene. This CDR3 has 15 residues. CDR1 and CDR2 from the germline V gene are SGHDT and YYEEEE. The CDR3 DNA sequence: TGTGCCAGCAGCCTACTAGCGGGGCTCTACAATGAGCAGTTCTTC. Translated: CASSLLAGLYNEQFF.

This clonotype was picked up a small number of times. The chain has TRBV25-1 and TRBJ2-1, with D possibly TRBD1 on 6 matching bases. CDR3 size: 11 residues. Germline CDR1 reads MGHDK; CDR2 reads SYGVNS. The V gene lost 2 bases and the J gene lost 15 bases, with 11 bases spanning the gap. Here the CDR3 reads CASSEGQMGFF. CDR3 DNA sequence: TGTGCCAGCAGTGAAGGACAGATGGGGTTCTTC.

The table lists this clonotype with a few counts. This CDR3 is CASSLGLAASTGELFF. The CDR3 region has the DNA TGTGCCAGCAGCTTAGGCCTCGCCGCGAGCACCGGGGAGCTGTTTTTT. The chain links TRBV7-6 to TRBJ2-2; no clear D. Germline loops: CDR1 SGHVS, CDR2 FNYEAQ. The V and J ends lost 1 base and 4 bases respectively, with 13 bases between them. The CDR3 is made up of 16 amino acids.